This T cell receptor beta chain derives from a study of cytomegalovirus exposure and HLA in healthy donors. Between the trimmed V and J ends, which lost 1 base and 0 bases, there was a span of 16 bases. Per the germline V gene, CDR1 is SGHNT and CDR2 is YENEEA. The CDR3 runs 17 residues. The PCR used 60 Vbeta and 13 Jbeta primers. This table comes from immunoSEQ multiplex PCR, and its TCRdb copy is limited to in-frame clones, with some not included. The table lists under 150,000 clones, roughly 80% of them singletons, with 3.1% in the top ten. Points from the study as a whole: In a later analysis, HLA-associated TCR beta chains were more clonally expanded than equally common others.

About this clone: Its antigen is unknown.

The genes are TRBV11-3 and TRBJ2-7, with D perhaps TRBD1 (6 bases). Sequencing used PBMCs. This clonotype originated in a female donor in good health and CMV-seronegative. CDR3 residues: CASSLVRQALPSYEQYF. The DNA for the CDR3 is TGTGCCAGCAGCTTAGTTAGACAGGCTCTACCCTCCTACGAGCAGTACTTC.